This T cell receptor (beta chain) was retrieved from a study of brain T cells in children with intractable seizures. Regarding the study as a whole: Pre- and post-surgery blood differed in depth, so pre-surgery absences may be undersampling.

Sequencing used immunoSEQ multiplex PCR; TCRdb keeps in-frame clones, though not all of them. This table has approximately 60,000 clones, about 96% appearing once. Sequencing was limited to surgery cases with top T cell transcript signatures in brain tissue. Patients received at least one anti-epileptic drug before surgery. Worth noting for this clone: The antigen remains undetermined.

The source material was peripheral blood, sampled at surgery. This TCR came from a boy in the first two years of life with focal cortical dysplasia and intractable seizures.

CDR3 region: CASSSGLTGELFF. The CDR3 DNA follows: TGTGCCAGCAGCTCGGGACTAACCGGGGAGCTGTTTTTT. The chain links TRBV11-3 to TRBJ2-2, with 7 positions matching TRBD2. The V and J ends lost 4 bases and 5 bases, in that order; junction bases with no gene match: 1. Germline assignment: CDR1 SGHNT and CDR2 YENEEA. The CDR3 has 13 amino acids.